These 18 T cell receptor beta chains came from one sample sequenced in a study of blood T cell repertoires in COVID-19 (dated by TCRdb to the early 2020s). The library relied on the immunoSEQ multiplex PCR assay. What TCRdb holds here is the immuneACCESS table cut down to in-frame rearrangements. Part of the clones is not present; checked against another copy, under half of the missing clones reflect an unresolved V gene, and the others are unexplained. This sample is represented by 200,000 or so clones; over 75% of them were singletons. The ten largest account for 15% to 20% of the sample. What was sequenced was peripheral blood. The source is a person aged 65-85 years with COVID-19, enrolled during active disease.

The chain recombines TRBV7-9 with TRBJ1-2; 7 bases are shared with TRBD1. Germline CDR1 is SEHNR and CDR2 is FQNEAQ (reference sequence). CDR3 length: 15 amino acids. Unmatched junction bases numbered 4, after V lost 1 base and J lost 2 bases. In nucleotides, the CDR3 is TGTGCCAGCAGCTTAGGCTGGGGACAGAACTATGGCTACACCTTC. Encoded protein: CASSLGWGQNYGYTF.

This chain joins TRBV5-1 and TRBJ2-7, with a possible D match to TRBD1 (5 bases). Germline V lookup: CDR1 SGHRS, CDR2 YFSETQ. V dropped 3 bases and J dropped 6 bases, with 25 bases sitting between them. The CDR3 totals 17 residues. CDR3: CASSSQPADSLASEQYF. The CDR3 nucleotides read TGCGCCAGCAGCTCTCAACCTGCCGACAGCCTGGCTAGCGAGCAGTACTTC.

This sequence joins TRBV19 and TRBJ1-5; D call uncertain. From germline, CDR1 is LNHDA and CDR2 SQIVND (reference sequence). Trimming left V 9 bases short and J 4 bases short, with 19 bases between. CDR3 length equals 15 residues. For the CDR3, the DNA is TGTGCCAGCAACCCCGCCCCCGCGGCGAATCAGCCCCAGCATTTT. Protein: CASNPAPAANQPQHF.

V gene TRBV7-9 combines with J gene TRBJ2-3; tentatively, D is TRBD2 (5 bases). Trimming took off 4 bases at V and 4 bases at J, with 9 bases between the two ends. This CDR3 is 13 amino acids long. Germline assignment: CDR1 SEHNR and CDR2 FQNEAQ (reference sequence). The DNA of the CDR3 is TGTGCCAGCAGCTCGTTCGGGGCAGATACGCAGTATTTT. Amino acid sequence: CASSSFGADTQYF.

The chain carries TRBV12-3 or TRBV12-4 and TRBJ1-1; 9 bases are shared with TRBD1. This CDR3 has 13 amino acids. Trimming cost V 8 bases and J 6 bases; bases outside gene matches: 7. The CDR3, as DNA: TGTGCCAGCGGGCTACAGGGGGCCGCTGAAGCTTTCTTT. Encoded protein: CASGLQGAAEAFF.

The chain employs TRBV4-1 and TRBJ2-7; 10 bases match TRBD2. The J segment lost 2 bases and the V segment lost 4 bases, leaving 5 bases of the junction unmatched. This CDR3 comprises 15 residues. Per the germline V gene, CDR1 is MGHRA and CDR2 is YSYEKL. The DNA for the CDR3 is TGCGCCAGCAGCCCTACTAGCGGGGATACCTACGAGCAGTACTTC. Its protein is CASSPTSGDTYEQYF.

This chain uses TRBV27 with TRBJ2-3; TRBD2 matches at 14 bases. The CDR3 sequence is 15 residues long. Germline V lookup: CDR1 MNHEY, CDR2 SMNVEV (reference sequence). V gave up 3 bases and J gave up 4 bases; unmatched junction bases: 0. CDR3 in DNA: TGTGCCAGCAGTTTGACTAGCGGGGGGGCAGATACGCAGTATTTT. It encodes CASSLTSGGADTQYF.

The chain uses TRBV2 and TRBJ1-5; D is undetermined. The CDR3 runs to 12 residues. Germline V gene lookup returns CDR1 SNHLY and CDR2 FYNNEI. Trimming pared 4 bases from V and 7 bases from J, leaving 8 bases between. The CDR3 DNA reads as TGTGCCAGCAGTGCCATCCAGCAGCCCCAGCATTTT. Translated, it gives CASSAIQQPQHF. Complete variable domain (other parts from reference TRBV2 and TRBJ1-5): EPEVTQTPSHQVTQMGQEVILRCVPISNHLYFYWYRQILGQKVEFLVSFYNNEISEKSEIFDDQFSVERPDGSNFTLKIRSTKLEDSAMYFCASSAIQQPQHFGDGTRLSIL.

This clone was detected once. V usage is TRBV11-2 and J usage is TRBJ2-7; possible D gene TRBD2, 6 bases. Between the trimmed V and J ends, which lost 8 bases and 5 bases, there was a span of 16 bases. Germline V lookup: CDR1 SGHAT, CDR2 FQNNGV. CDR3 length equals 13 residues. The CDR3 reads CASQLSGDHEQYF. Written as DNA, the CDR3 is TGTGCCAGCCAACTCTCGGGGGACCACGAGCAGTACTTC.

This clone was detected only once. The V and J genes are TRBV28 and TRBJ1-2; a weak D match, TRBD1 (6 bases). This CDR3 comprises 12 residues. CDR1 and CDR2 from the germline V gene are MDHEN and SYDVKM. Deletions cut 5 bases from V and 5 bases from J, with 9 bases between. The CDR3 loop is CASSVDRYGYTF. CDR3 sequence (DNA): TGTGCCAGCAGTGTGGACAGATATGGCTACACCTTC.

This clone has only one observation. The chain employs TRBV7-2 and TRBJ2-1, with 9 positions matching TRBD2. With V trimmed by 2 bases and J by 5 bases, 10 bases remained unmatched. Germline V gives CDR1 SGHTA, CDR2 FQGNSA. The CDR3 consists of 17 residues. CDR3 residues: CASSLYGASGANNEQFF. The CDR3, as DNA: TGTGCCAGCAGCTTATATGGGGCTAGCGGGGCCAACAATGAGCAGTTCTTC.

This clone appeared a single time. V and J are TRBV4-1 and TRBJ2-1; 7 bases agree with TRBD2. CDR3 length: 16 amino acids. V trimming: 0 bases; J trimming: 4 bases; junction bases outside the gene matches: 6. Per germline, CDR1 MGHRA and CDR2 YSYEKL. The DNA for the CDR3 is TGCGCCAGCAGCCAAGATACAGCGGGGCGATACAATGAGCAGTTCTTC. Its protein is CASSQDTAGRYNEQFF.

This clone was seen only a few times. The chain has TRBV28 and TRBJ2-7, with 8 bases that match TRBD2. This CDR3 is 14 amino acids long. CDR1 is MDHEN, CDR2 SYDVKM, per germline. J was trimmed by 4 bases and V by 6 bases; bases with no gene match: 8. CDR3 DNA sequence: TGTGCCAGCAGCTCAACTAGCGGAGTTTACGAGCAGTACTTC. Its translation is CASSSTSGVYEQYF.

The rearrangement joins TRBV5-4 to TRBJ1-2; possibly TRBD1 for D (5 bases). V was shortened by 3 bases and J by 7 bases, with 13 bases between the two germline ends. This CDR3 spans 13 amino acids. The germline gives CDR1 SGHNT, CDR2 YYREEE (reference sequence). The CDR3 spells CASSSGTLSGYTF. For the CDR3, the DNA is TGTGCCAGCAGCTCCGGGACTTTGAGTGGCTACACCTTC.

The chain has TRBV4-3 and TRBJ2-1; maybe TRBD1 (5 bases). V was clipped by 4 bases and J by 4 bases, with 23 bases between them. CDR1 LGHNA and CDR2 YSLEER come from the germline V gene. The CDR3 consists of 18 residues. For the CDR3, the DNA is TGCGCCAGCAGCCGCAACCTGCCGCAGGGTAATAAGTACAATGAGCAGTTCTTC. Its protein is CASSRNLPQGNKYNEQFF.

V usage is TRBV11-2 and J usage is TRBJ1-3; D not resolved. CDR3 length: 12 residues. Germline V lookup: CDR1 SGHAT, CDR2 FQNNGV. The ends were cut back, 5 bases at V and 2 bases at J, with 4 bases in the middle. CDR3 in amino acids: CASSRAGNTIYF. The DNA for the CDR3 is TGTGCCAGCAGCAGAGCTGGAAACACCATATATTTT.

The V call is TRBV12-3 or TRBV12-4, the J call TRBJ2-7; possibly TRBD2 for D (6 bases). The CDR3 has 13 residues. V gave up 2 bases and J gave up 6 bases, with 11 bases separating them. CDR3 in amino acids: CASSLSTRSEQYF. The CDR3 DNA reads TGTGCCAGCAGTTTATCGACTAGAAGCGAGCAGTACTTC.

The chain has TRBV6-1 and TRBJ2-4; possibly TRBD1 for D (6 bases). The germline V gene encodes CDR1 MNHNS and CDR2 SASEGT. Trimming cost V 2 bases and J 0 bases, with 17 bases left between them. The CDR3 has 18 amino acids. CDR3 coding DNA: TGTGCCAGCAGTGAATTTGTACTTACAGGGCGAGCCAAAAACATTCAGTACTTC. Translated, it gives CASSEFVLTGRAKNIQYF.